The present T cell receptor beta chain was sequenced within a study of Graves' ophthalmopathy and Graves' hyperthyroidism. V was pared by 8 bases and J by 0 bases, with 4 bases of the junction left unmatched. CDR1 and CDR2 (germline): SQVTM, ANQGSEA. The CDR3 runs 14 residues. Amplification from RNA transcripts yielded the TCR beta CDR3 regions. A first-round RT-PCR used HTBI primers, followed by a second-round multiplex PCR. One entry per CDR3 protein results from TCRdb running MiXCR on the multiplex PCR reads. In the table there are 600,000 to 700,000 distinct CDR3 sequences, under 50% of which are singletons. Orbital computed tomography, thyroid ultrasound, TRAb, serum thyroxine and clinical symptoms formed the basis of diagnosis. Study observations and caveats: Blood also carried most expanded thyroid clonotypes exceeding 0.001 frequency. A roughly 80% specificity and 85% to 90% sensitivity were achieved by a 13-signature model that separated ophthalmopathy from stable hyperthyroidism. Prediction of ophthalmopathy progression reached about 71% sensitivity and nearly 75% specificity.

With respect to this clonotype: Antigen: not known.

The receptor comes from an adult man with Graves' ophthalmopathy. Material for sequencing was peripheral blood. The rearrangement links TRBV29-1 to TRBJ1-2; 12 bases are a match to TRBD1. CDR3 loop: CSIRDRGPNYGYTF. CDR3 nucleotide sequence: TGCAGCATACGGGACAGGGGGCCTAACTATGGCTACACCTTC.